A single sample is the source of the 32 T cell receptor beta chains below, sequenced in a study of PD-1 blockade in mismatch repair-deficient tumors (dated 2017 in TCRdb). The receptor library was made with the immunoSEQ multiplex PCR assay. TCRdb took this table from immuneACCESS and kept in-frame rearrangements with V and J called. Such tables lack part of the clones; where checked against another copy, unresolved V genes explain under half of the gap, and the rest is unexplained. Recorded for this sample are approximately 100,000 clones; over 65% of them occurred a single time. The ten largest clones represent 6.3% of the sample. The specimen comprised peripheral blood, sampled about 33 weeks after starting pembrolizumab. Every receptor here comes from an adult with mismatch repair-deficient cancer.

The CDR3 DNA follows: TGTGCCAGCAGTTTAACCAGGGTGGGGGGCCGCCAAGAGACCCAGTACTTC. Its translation is CASSLTRVGGRQETQYF. V gene TRBV27 combines with J gene TRBJ2-5, with D perhaps being TRBD1 or TRBD2 (6 bases each). This CDR3 region has 17 residues. V lost 2 bases, J lost 1 base, and 17 bases lay in between. CDR1 MNHEY and CDR2 SMNVEV come from the germline V gene (reference sequence).

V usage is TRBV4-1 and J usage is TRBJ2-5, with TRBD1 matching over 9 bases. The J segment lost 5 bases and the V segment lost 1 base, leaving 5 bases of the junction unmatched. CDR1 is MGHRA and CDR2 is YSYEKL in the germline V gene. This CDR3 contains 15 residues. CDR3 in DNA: TGCGCCAGCAGCCAAGTGGGAGACAGGGGGGAGACCCAGTACTTC. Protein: CASSQVGDRGETQYF.

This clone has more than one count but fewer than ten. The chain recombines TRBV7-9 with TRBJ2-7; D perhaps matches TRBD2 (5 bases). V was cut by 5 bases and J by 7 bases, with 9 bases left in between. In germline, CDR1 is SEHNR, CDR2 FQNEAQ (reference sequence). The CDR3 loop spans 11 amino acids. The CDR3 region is CASSAGLEQYF. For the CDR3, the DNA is TGTGCCAGCAGCGCTGGACTTGAGCAGTACTTC.

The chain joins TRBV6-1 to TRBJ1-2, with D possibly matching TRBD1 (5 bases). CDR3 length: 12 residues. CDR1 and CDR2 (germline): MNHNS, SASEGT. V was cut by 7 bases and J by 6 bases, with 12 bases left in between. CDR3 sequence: CASNHGGDGYTF. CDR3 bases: TGTGCCAGCAATCACGGGGGAGATGGCTACACCTTC.

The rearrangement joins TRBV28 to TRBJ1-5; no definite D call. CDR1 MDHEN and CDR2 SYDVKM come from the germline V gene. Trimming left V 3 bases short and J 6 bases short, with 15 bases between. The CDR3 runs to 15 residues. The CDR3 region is CASSFPPEATQPQHF. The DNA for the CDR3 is TGTGCCAGCAGTTTTCCGCCAGAAGCAACTCAGCCCCAGCATTTT.

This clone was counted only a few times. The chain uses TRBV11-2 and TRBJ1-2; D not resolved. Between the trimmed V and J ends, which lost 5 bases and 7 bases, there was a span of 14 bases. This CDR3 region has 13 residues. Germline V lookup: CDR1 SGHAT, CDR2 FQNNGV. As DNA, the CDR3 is TGTGCCAGCAGCCCGAGGACCCAAGGTGGCTACACCTTC. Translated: CASSPRTQGGYTF. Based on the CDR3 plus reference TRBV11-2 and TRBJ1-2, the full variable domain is EAGVAQSPRYKIIEKRQSVAFWCNPISGHATLYWYQQILGQGPKLLIQFQNNGVVDDSQLPKDRFSAERLKGVDSTLKIQPAKLEDSAVYLCASSPRTQGGYTFGSGTRLTVV.

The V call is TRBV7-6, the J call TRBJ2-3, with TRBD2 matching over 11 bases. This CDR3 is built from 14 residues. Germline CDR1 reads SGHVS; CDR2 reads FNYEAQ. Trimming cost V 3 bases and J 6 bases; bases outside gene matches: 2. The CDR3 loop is CASSFPSGGDTQYF. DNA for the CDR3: TGTGCCAGCAGCTTTCCTAGCGGGGGGGATACGCAGTATTTT.

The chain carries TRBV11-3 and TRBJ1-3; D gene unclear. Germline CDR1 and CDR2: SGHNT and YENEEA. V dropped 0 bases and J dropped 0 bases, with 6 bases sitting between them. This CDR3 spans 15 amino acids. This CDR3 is CASSLDQFSGNTIYF. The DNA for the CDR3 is TGTGCCAGCAGCTTAGATCAGTTCTCTGGAAACACCATATATTTT.

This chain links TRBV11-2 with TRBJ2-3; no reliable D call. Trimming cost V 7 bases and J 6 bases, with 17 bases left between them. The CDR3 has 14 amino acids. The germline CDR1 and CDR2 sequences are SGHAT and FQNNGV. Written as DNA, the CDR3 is TGTGCCAGCACCTCCGGCGTGTTTAGGGATACGCAGTATTTT. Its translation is CASTSGVFRDTQYF.

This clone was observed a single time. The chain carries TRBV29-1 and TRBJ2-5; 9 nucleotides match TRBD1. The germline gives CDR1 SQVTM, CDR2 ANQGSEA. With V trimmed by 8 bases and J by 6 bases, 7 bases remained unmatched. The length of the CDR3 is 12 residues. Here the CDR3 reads CSFWTGVKTQYF. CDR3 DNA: TGCAGCTTCTGGACAGGGGTGAAGACCCAGTACTTC.

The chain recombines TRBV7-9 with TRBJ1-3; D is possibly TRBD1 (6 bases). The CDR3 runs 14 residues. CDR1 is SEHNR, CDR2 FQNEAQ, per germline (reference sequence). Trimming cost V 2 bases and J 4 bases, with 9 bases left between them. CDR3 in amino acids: CASSLSGVGNTIYF. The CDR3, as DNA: TGTGCCAGCAGCTTATCAGGGGTCGGAAACACCATATATTTT.

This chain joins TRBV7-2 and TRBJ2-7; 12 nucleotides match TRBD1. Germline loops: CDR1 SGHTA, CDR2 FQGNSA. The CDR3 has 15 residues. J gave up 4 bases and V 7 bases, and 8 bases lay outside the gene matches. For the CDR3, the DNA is TGTGCCAGCACCTTGGGACAGGGGGCAGCATACGAGCAGTACTTC. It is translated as CASTLGQGAAYEQYF.

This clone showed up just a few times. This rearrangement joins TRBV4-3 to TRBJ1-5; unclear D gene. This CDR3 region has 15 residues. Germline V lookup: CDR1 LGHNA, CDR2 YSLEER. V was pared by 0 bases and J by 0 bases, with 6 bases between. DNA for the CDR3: TGCGCCAGCAGCCAAGATGACCTTAGCAATCAGCCCCAGCATTTT. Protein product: CASSQDDLSNQPQHF.

CDR3 sequence reads: CASSGGSGLGYTF. The DNA for the CDR3 is TGTGCCAGCAGCGGAGGGTCGGGTCTTGGCTACACCTTC. This chain uses TRBV9 with TRBJ1-2; no firm D call. The CDR3 loop spans 13 amino acids. CDR1 and CDR2 (germline): SGDLS, YYNGEE. Trimming took 3 bases from V and 7 from J, leaving 13 bases between them.

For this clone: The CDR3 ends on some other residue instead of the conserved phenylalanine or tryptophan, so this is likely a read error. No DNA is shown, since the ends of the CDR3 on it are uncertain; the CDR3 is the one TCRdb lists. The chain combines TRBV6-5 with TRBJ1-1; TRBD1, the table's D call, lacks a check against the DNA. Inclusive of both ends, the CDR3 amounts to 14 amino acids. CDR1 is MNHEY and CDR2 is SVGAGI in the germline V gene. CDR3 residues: CASSYSPGQVVGSI.

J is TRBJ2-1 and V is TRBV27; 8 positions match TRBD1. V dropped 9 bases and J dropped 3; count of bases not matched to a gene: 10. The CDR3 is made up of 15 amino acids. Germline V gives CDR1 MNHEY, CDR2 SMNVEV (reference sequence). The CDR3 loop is CASRTGTGIYNEQFF. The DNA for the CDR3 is TGTGCCAGTCGAACAGGGACAGGAATCTACAATGAGCAGTTCTTC.

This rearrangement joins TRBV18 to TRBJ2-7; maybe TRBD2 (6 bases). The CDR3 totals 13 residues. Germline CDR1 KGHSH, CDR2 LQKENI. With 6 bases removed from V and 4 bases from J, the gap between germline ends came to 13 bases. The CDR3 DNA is TGTGCCAGCTCCAAGACTAGTCTGTACGAGCAGTACTTC. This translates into CASSKTSLYEQYF.

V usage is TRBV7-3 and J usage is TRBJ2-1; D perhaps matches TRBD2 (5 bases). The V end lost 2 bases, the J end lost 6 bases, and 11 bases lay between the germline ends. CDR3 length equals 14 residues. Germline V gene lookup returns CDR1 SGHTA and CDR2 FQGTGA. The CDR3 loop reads CASSLGVAGNEQFF. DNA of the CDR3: TGTGCCAGCAGCTTAGGGGTTGCGGGCAATGAGCAGTTCTTC.

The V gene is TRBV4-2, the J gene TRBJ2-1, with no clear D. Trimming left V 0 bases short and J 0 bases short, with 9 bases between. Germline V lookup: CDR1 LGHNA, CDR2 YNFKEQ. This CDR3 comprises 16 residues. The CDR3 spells CASSQDRVSSYNEQFF. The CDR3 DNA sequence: TGTGCCAGCAGCCAAGATAGAGTTAGCTCCTACAATGAGCAGTTCTTC.

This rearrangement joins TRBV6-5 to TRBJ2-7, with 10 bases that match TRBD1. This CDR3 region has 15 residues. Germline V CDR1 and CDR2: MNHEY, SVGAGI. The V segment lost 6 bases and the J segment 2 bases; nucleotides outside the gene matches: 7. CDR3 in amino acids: CASSPRTGGAYEQYF. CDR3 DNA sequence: TGTGCCAGCAGCCCCCGGACAGGGGGAGCCTACGAGCAGTACTTC.

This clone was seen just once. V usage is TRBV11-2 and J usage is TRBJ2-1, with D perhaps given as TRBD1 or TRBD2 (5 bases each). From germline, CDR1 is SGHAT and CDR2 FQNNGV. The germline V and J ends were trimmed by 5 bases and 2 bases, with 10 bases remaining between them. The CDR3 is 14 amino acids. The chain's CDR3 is CASSPSGPYNEQFF. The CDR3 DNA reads TGTGCCAGCAGCCCATCGGGACCCTACAATGAGCAGTTCTTC.

Written as DNA, the CDR3 is TGTGCCAGCAGCGTAGGCGGAACCCGCACAGATACGCAGTATTTT. Protein: CASSVGGTRTDTQYF. The genes are TRBV9 and TRBJ2-3; D unclear. The CDR3 is 15 amino acids. CDR1 SGDLS and CDR2 YYNGEE come from the germline V gene. V lost 0 bases and J 1 base, leaving 9 bases between the germline ends.

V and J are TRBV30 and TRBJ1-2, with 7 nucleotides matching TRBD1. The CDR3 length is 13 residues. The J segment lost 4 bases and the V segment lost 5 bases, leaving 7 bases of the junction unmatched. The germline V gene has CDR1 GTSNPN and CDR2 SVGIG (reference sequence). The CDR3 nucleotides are TGTGCCTGGCGCGGCTGGGACAGCTATGGCTACACCTTC. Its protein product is CAWRGWDSYGYTF.

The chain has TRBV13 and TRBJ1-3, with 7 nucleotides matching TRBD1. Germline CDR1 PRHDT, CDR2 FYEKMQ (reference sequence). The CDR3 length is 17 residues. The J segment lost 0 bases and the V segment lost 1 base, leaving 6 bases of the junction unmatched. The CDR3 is CASSLVGTETSGNTIYF. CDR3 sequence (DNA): TGTGCCAGCAGCTTAGTCGGGACAGAAACCTCTGGAAACACCATATATTTT.

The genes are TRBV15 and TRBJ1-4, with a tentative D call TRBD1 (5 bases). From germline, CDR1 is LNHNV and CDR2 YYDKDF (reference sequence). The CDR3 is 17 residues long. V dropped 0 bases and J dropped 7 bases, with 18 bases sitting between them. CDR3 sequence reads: CATSRDRGSGQGEKLFF. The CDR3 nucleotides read TGTGCCACCAGCAGAGATCGTGGTAGTGGGCAGGGTGAAAAACTGTTTTTT.

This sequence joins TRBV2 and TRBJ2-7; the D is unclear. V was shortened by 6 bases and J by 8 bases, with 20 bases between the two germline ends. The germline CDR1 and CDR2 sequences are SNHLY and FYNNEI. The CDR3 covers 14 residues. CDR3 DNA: TGTGCCAGCAGGGCCGACCGATTAGCTTTCCAGCAGTACTTC. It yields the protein CASRADRLAFQQYF.

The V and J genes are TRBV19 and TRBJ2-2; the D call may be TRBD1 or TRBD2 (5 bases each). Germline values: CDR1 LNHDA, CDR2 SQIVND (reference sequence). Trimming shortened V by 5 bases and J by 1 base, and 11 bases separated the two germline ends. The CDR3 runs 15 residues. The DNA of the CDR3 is TGTGCCAGTAGTTTGGGACGGCTGAACACCGGGGAGCTGTTTTTT. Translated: CASSLGRLNTGELFF.

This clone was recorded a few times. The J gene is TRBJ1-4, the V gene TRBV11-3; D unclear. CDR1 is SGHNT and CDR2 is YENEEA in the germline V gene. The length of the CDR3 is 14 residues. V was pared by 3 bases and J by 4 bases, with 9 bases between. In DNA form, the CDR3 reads TGTGCCAGCAGCTTTGGTAGCGGTAATGAAAAACTGTTTTTT. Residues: CASSFGSGNEKLFF.

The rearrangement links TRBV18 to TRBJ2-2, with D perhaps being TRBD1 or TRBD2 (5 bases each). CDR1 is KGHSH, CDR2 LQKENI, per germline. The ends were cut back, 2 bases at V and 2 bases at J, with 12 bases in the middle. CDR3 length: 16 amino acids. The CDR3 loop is CASSPNRDHNTGELFF. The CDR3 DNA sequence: TGTGCCAGCTCACCAAACCGGGACCACAACACCGGGGAGCTGTTTTTT.

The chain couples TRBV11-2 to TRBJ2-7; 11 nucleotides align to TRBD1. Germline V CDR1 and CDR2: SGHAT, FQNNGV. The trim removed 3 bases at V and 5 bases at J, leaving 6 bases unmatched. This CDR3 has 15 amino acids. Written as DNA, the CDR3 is TGTGCCAGCAGCTTTGGCCGGACAGGGGGCAACGAGCAGTACTTC. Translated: CASSFGRTGGNEQYF. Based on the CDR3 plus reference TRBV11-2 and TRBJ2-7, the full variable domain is EAGVAQSPRYKIIEKRQSVAFWCNPISGHATLYWYQQILGQGPKLLIQFQNNGVVDDSQLPKDRFSAERLKGVDSTLKIQPAKLEDSAVYLCASSFGRTGGNEQYFGPGTRLTVT.

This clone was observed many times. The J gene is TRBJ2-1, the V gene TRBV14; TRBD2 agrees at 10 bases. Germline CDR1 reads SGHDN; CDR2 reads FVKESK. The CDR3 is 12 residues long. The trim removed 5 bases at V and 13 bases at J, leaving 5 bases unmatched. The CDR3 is CASSSTSGFQFF. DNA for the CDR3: TGTGCCAGCAGCTCGACTAGCGGGTTTCAGTTCTTC.

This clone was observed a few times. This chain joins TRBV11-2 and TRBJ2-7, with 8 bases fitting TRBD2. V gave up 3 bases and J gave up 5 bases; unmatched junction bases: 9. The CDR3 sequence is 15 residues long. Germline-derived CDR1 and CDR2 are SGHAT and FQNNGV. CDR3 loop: CASSFNPGGMNEQYF. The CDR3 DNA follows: TGTGCCAGCAGCTTTAATCCGGGAGGGATGAACGAGCAGTACTTC.